Presented here are 17 T cell receptor beta chains from one specimen sequenced in a study of early T cells in non-severe SARS-CoV-2 infection. TCRdb reanalysed the 5' RACE reads using MiXCR and keeps one entry per CDR3 protein. This table has 30,000 or so distinct CDR3 sequences, approximately 5.5% appearing once. The specimen was whole blood. The receptors here all came from an adult who was a healthcare worker with PCR-confirmed SARS-CoV-2 infection or an uninfected control (not recorded which).

The chain joins TRBV6-4 to TRBJ2-3, with D unclear. Germline assignment: CDR1 MRHNA and CDR2 SNTAGT. V was clipped by 0 bases and J by 4 bases, with 8 bases between them. This CDR3 has 14 residues. CDR3: CASSDSGVADTQYF. The DNA of the CDR3 is TGTGCCAGCAGTGACTCGGGCGTCGCAGATACGCAGTATTTT.

This clonotype was found many times. The rearrangement links TRBV19 to TRBJ2-2; TRBD2 aligns across 9 bases. CDR3 length: 16 residues. Unmatched junction bases numbered 12, after V lost 2 bases and J lost 11 bases. Germline V gene data show CDR1 as LNHDA and CDR2 as SQIVND (reference sequence). CDR3 residues: CASSITTSGPKGELFF. For the CDR3, the DNA is TGTGCCAGTAGTATAACAACTAGCGGGCCCAAAGGAGAGCTGTTTTTT.

This clonotype was seen at least ten times. A read error may produce the germline difference seen at one junction end. The CDR3, as DNA: TGTGCCATCGGACAGGGCCCCTATGAGCAGTACTTC. This encodes CAIGQGPYEQYF. The chain employs TRBV10-3 and TRBJ2-7, with 8 bases matching TRBD1. CDR1 ENHRY and CDR2 SYGVKD come from the germline V gene. CDR3 size: 12 residues.

This clonotype is labeled as medium-sized (0.01 to 0.1%). The gene calls are TRBV9 and TRBJ1-6; TRBD1 agrees at 11 bases. The V gene's germline CDR1 is SGDLS and CDR2 YYNGEE. V shed 4 bases and J 9 bases; nucleotides not matched to a gene: 12. CDR3 length equals 17 residues. CDR3 residues: CASSPNRGQGGFSPLHF. As DNA, the CDR3 is TGTGCCAGCAGCCCAAATCGGGGACAGGGGGGTTTTTCACCCCTCCACTTT.

This clonotype occurred many times. This chain uses TRBV7-2 with TRBJ2-2; TRBD1 matches 7 bases. Germline V gene data show CDR1 as SGHTA and CDR2 as FQGNSA. V was clipped by 2 bases and J by 5 bases; unmatched bases: 5. This CDR3 region has 15 residues. CDR3 bases: TGTGCCAGCAGCTTAAGGGGGCCGGGAACCGGGGAGCTGTTTTTT. Encoded protein: CASSLRGPGTGELFF.

This clonotype was seen ten or more times. V usage is TRBV14 and J usage is TRBJ2-1, with 11 bases that match TRBD2. Germline loops: CDR1 SGHDN, CDR2 FVKESK. V was clipped by 1 base and J by 7 bases; unmatched bases: 12. CDR3 length: 18 amino acids. The CDR3 protein is CASSQALSLASGRNEQFF. In DNA form, the CDR3 reads TGTGCCAGCAGCCAAGCCTTATCCCTGGCTAGCGGGAGGAATGAGCAGTTCTTC. Drawing the rest from reference TRBV14 and TRBJ2-1, the complete variable domain is EAGVTQFPSHSVIEKGQTVTLRCDPISGHDNLYWYRRVMGKEIKFLLHFVKESKQDESGMPNNRFLAERTGGTYSTLKVQPAELEDSGVYFCASSQALSLASGRNEQFFGPGTRLTVL.

This clonotype was counted at least ten times. The chain is built from TRBV20-1 and TRBJ2-4; weak D call: TRBD1 (6 bases). V was trimmed by 0 bases and J by 2 bases, leaving 11 bases between them. CDR3 length: 15 amino acids. Germline CDR1 and CDR2: DFQATT and SNEGSKA (reference sequence). The CDR3 spells CSARDPDSPKNIQYF. CDR3 DNA sequence: TGCAGTGCTAGAGACCCGGACAGTCCCAAAAACATTCAGTACTTC.

In its sample, this clonotype was seen many times. V gene TRBV18 combines with J gene TRBJ1-4; no firm D call. Trimming left V 3 bases short and J 5 bases short, with 10 bases between. This CDR3 is built from 14 residues. Germline assignment: CDR1 KGHSH and CDR2 LQKENI. The CDR3 is CASSPGSQNEKLFF. The DNA for the CDR3 is TGTGCCAGCTCACCCGGTTCGCAGAATGAAAAACTGTTTTTT.

This clonotype was seen repeatedly, ten times or more. The J gene is TRBJ2-3, the V gene TRBV12-3 or TRBV12-4; 8 bases are shared with TRBD2. The CDR3 loop spans 16 amino acids. J lost 3 bases, V lost 0 bases, and 5 bases had no gene match. CDR3 residues: CASSLALGGRTDTQYF. The CDR3 DNA sequence: TGTGCCAGCAGTTTAGCGCTCGGCGGGAGGACAGATACGCAGTATTTT.

About this clonotype: The CDR3 does not close with the conserved phenylalanine or tryptophan, likely indicating a read error. The DNA is omitted, as the CDR3 cannot be located on it reliably, and the CDR3 follows TCRdb's listing. The V call is TRBV7-2, the J call TRBJ2-5; TRBD2 reflects the table's D call only, with no check against the DNA. The CDR3 length equals 13 residues, ends included. Germline V CDR1 and CDR2: SGHTA, FQGNSA. CDR3 residues: CASSSAVDPWVAS.

This clonotype was found many times. The chain's CDR3 is CASSIGFARQGLGYTF. The DNA of the CDR3 is TGTGCCAGTAGTATAGGGTTCGCGAGACAGGGCCTCGGCTACACCTTC. The chain has TRBV19 and TRBJ1-2, with 7 nucleotides matching TRBD1. This CDR3 spans 16 amino acids. Trimming cost V 1 base and J 8 bases; bases outside gene matches: 13. The germline V gene has CDR1 LNHDA and CDR2 SQIVND (reference sequence).

The chain employs TRBV27 and TRBJ2-2; TRBD2 agrees at 8 bases. V was clipped by 5 bases and J by 0 bases; unmatched bases: 2. CDR3 length equals 15 residues. Germline CDR1 reads MNHEY; CDR2 reads SMNVEV (reference sequence). The DNA of the CDR3 is TGTGCCAGCAGTCAGGGACTAGCGAACACCGGGGAGCTGTTTTTT. Protein: CASSQGLANTGELFF.

This clonotype was observed many times. V usage is TRBV5-4 and J usage is TRBJ1-1, with D perhaps matching TRBD1 (6 bases). V lost 5 bases, J lost 6 bases, and 17 bases lay in between. Germline loops: CDR1 SGHNT, CDR2 YYREEE (reference sequence). This CDR3 spans 14 amino acids. CDR3 residues: CASRDVQGRAEAFF. CDR3 DNA: TGTGCCAGCAGGGACGTGCAGGGGAGGGCTGAAGCTTTCTTT.

This clonotype was counted between two and nine times. V usage is TRBV10-2 and J usage is TRBJ1-3, with D unclear. Trimming pared 0 bases from V and 4 bases from J, leaving 10 bases between. The CDR3 is 15 amino acids. Germline V CDR1 and CDR2: WSHSY, SAAADI. In DNA form, the CDR3 reads TGCGCCAGCAGTGAGTCAGCGGCGCCCGGAAACACCATATATTTT. As protein: CASSESAAPGNTIYF.

This clonotype was seen at least ten times. The chain uses TRBV7-3 and TRBJ2-3; D perhaps matches TRBD2 (5 bases). This CDR3 spans 15 amino acids. Between the trimmed V and J ends, which lost 1 base and 3 bases, there was a span of 11 bases. The germline gives CDR1 SGHTA, CDR2 FQGTGA. CDR3 sequence reads: CASSLRTRGTDTQYF. CDR3 DNA sequence: TGTGCCAGCAGCTTAAGGACCCGCGGGACAGATACGCAGTATTTT.

The chain employs TRBV5-6 and TRBJ1-2; D not certain. The germline V gene has CDR1 SGHDT and CDR2 YYEEEE. Trimming stripped 4 bases from V and 5 bases from J, with 9 bases between. CDR3 length: 12 amino acids. The CDR3 region has the DNA TGTGCCAGCAGCGGGTCATCATATGGCTACACCTTC. Protein: CASSGSSYGYTF.

This clonotype was counted only a few times. The gene calls are TRBV6-1 and TRBJ2-7; perhaps TRBD2 as D (5 bases). Germline V lookup: CDR1 MNHNS, CDR2 SASEGT. The CDR3 is made up of 11 amino acids. V was cut by 6 bases and J by 11 bases, with 14 bases left in between. CDR3 coding DNA: TGTGCCAGCAGAGAATGGACGGAGGAGTACTTC. Translation gives CASREWTEEYF.